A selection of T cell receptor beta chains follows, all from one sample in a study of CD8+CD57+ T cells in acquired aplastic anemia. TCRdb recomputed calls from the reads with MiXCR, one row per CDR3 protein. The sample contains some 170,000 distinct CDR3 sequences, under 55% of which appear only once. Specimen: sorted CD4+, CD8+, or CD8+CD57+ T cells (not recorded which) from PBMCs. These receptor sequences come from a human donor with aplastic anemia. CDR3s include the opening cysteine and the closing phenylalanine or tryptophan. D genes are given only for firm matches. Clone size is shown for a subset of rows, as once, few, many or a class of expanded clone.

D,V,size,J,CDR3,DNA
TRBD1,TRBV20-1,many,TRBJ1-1,CTPRAGGQNTEAFF,TGCACACCCAGGGCAGGGGGCCAGAACACTGAAGCTTTCTTT
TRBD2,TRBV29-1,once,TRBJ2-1,CSVEGGTSGSPNEQFF,TGCAGCGTTGAAGGAGGGACTAGCGGGAGCCCCAATGAGCAGTTCTTC
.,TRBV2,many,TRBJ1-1,CASTRGPLTEAFF,TGTGCCAGCACTCGAGGGCCGCTCACTGAAGCTTTCTTT
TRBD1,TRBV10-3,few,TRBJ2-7,CATTGQGPEQYF,TGTGCCACCACGGGACAGGGGCCTGAGCAGTACTTC
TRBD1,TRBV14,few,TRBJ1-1,CASSQGTADPNTEAFF,TGTGCCAGCAGCCAGGGGACAGCGGACCCTAACACTGAAGCTTTCTTT
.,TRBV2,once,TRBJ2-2,CASSAASGELFF,TGTGCCAGCAGTGCCGCTAGCGGGGAGCTGTTTTTT
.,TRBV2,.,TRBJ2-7,CASGRGYEQYF,TGTGCCTCGGGCAGGGGCTACGAGCAGTACTTC
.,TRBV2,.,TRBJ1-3,CASAPGIGNTIYF,TGTGCCAGCGCTCCAGGGATCGGAAACACCATATATTTT
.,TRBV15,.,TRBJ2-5,CARARRVGETQYF,TGTGCTAGAGCGCGCAGGGTGGGAGAGACCCAGTACTTC
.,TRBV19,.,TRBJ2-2,CASSPLRTMNTGELFF,TGTGCCAGTAGCCCGCTAAGGACGATGAACACCGGGGAGCTGTTTTTT
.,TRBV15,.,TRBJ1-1,CASSSHPEAFF,TGTGCCAGCAGCTCTCATCCTGAAGCTTTCTTT
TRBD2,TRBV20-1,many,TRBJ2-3,CSARAGGGVTDTQYF,TGCAGTGCTAGAGCCGGCGGGGGAGTAACAGATACGCAGTATTTT
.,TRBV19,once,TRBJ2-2,CASSIRPVGGAGELFF,TGTGCCAGTAGTATAAGGCCGGTAGGGGGGGCCGGGGAGCTGTTTTTT
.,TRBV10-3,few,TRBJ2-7,CAISARGPTYEQYF,TGTGCCATCAGTGCACGGGGGCCAACCTACGAGCAGTACTTC
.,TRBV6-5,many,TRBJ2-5,CASSYSTGETQYF,TGTGCCAGCAGTTACTCGACGGGAGAGACCCAGTACTTC
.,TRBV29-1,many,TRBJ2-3,CSAGYPSTDTQYF,TGCAGCGCGGGGTATCCTAGCACAGATACGCAGTATTTT